There are a few counts of the clone carrying this T cell receptor (beta chain). The entry originates in a study of cytomegalovirus exposure and HLA in healthy donors. Trimming removed 7 bases from V and 4 bases from J; junction bases left unmatched: 10. There are 15 residues in the CDR3. From germline, CDR1 is SGHTA and CDR2 FQGNSA. Primers included in the PCR were 60 Vbeta and 13 Jbeta primers. TCRdb's table, derived via immunoSEQ multiplex PCR, lists solely in-frame clones and lacks some. This table holds about 160,000 clones, over 65% found once. The sequencing sample was made of PBMCs. V gene TRBV7-2 combines with J gene TRBJ2-5, with 9 bases fitting TRBD1. This TCR was recovered from a woman between 40 and 55 years old in good health and CMV-seropositive. CDR3 amino acids: CASKYDRDRAETQYF. In DNA, the CDR3 is TGTGCCAGCAAGTACGACAGGGACAGGGCAGAGACCCAGTACTTC.